The rows below give T cell receptor beta chains drawn from one sample of a study of T cells after yellow fever vaccination. TCRdb called the 5' RACE reads again in MiXCR, with one record for every CDR3 protein. The table includes just under 85,000 distinct CDR3 sequences, about 14% detected once. The specimen comprised CD8+ T cells not binding an NS4B(214-222) dextramer, sorted from PBMCs, sampled approximately 22 days after the first yellow fever vaccination. The receptor set was obtained from a man younger than 35 who received the YFV17D yellow fever vaccine. The CDR3 runs from the conserved cysteine through the conserved F or W. A D gene is named only where the DNA matches it firmly. Not all rows give a size; the values are once, few, many and, for expanded clones, a class.

j_call: TRBJ1-1; v_call: TRBV6-1; clone_size: few; d_call: .; cdr3_nt: TGTGCCAGCAGGCAGAACACTGAAGCTTTCTTT; cdr3_aa: CASRQNTEAFF
j_call: TRBJ2-2; v_call: TRBV6-5; clone_size: few; d_call: .; cdr3_nt: TGTGCCAGCAGTTACTCCAGGGTTGATGCAGGGGAGCTGTTTTTT; cdr3_aa: CASSYSRVDAGELFF
j_call: TRBJ2-1; v_call: TRBV11-2; clone_size: few; d_call: TRBD2; cdr3_nt: TGTGCCAGCAGCCTACTAGCGACCTACAATGAGCAGTTCTTC; cdr3_aa: CASSLLATYNEQFF
j_call: TRBJ1-2; v_call: TRBV20-1; clone_size: .; d_call: TRBD1; cdr3_nt: TGCAGTGCCCTCGAACGTGACAGGGGGGTCTATGGCTACACCTTC; cdr3_aa: CSALERDRGVYGYTF
j_call: TRBJ2-5; v_call: TRBV19; clone_size: .; d_call: .; cdr3_nt: TGTGCCAGTACAACGGCTCCTCCGGAGACCCAGTACTTC; cdr3_aa: CASTTAPPETQYF
j_call: TRBJ2-3; v_call: TRBV7-2; clone_size: few; d_call: TRBD2; cdr3_nt: TGTGCCAGCAGCTTATACGGTAGCGGGGGGCGCACAGATACGCAGTATTTT; cdr3_aa: CASSLYGSGGRTDTQYF
j_call: TRBJ2-4; v_call: TRBV20-1; clone_size: few; d_call: .; cdr3_nt: TGCAGTGCTAGAGAAGAAGGAAAGGGGGACATTCAGTACTTC; cdr3_aa: CSAREEGKGDIQYF
j_call: TRBJ2-2; v_call: TRBV12-3/TRBV12-4; clone_size: .; d_call: .; cdr3_nt: TGTGCCAGCAGTTTTGCCGTCCCACCGGGGGAGCTGTTTTTT; cdr3_aa: CASSFAVPPGELFF
j_call: TRBJ2-2; v_call: TRBV6-4; clone_size: few; d_call: .; cdr3_nt: TGTGCCAGCAGTGGAGAGGACACCGGGGAGCTGTTTTTT; cdr3_aa: CASSGEDTGELFF
j_call: TRBJ2-2; v_call: TRBV20-1; clone_size: .; d_call: .; cdr3_nt: TGCAGTGCTAGAGATTCGAGTTCCGGGGAGCTGTTTTTT; cdr3_aa: CSARDSSSGELFF
j_call: TRBJ2-7; v_call: TRBV6-5; clone_size: .; d_call: .; cdr3_nt: TGTGCCAGCAGTTACCGGTTACAGGGAAGGGACGAGCAGTACTTC; cdr3_aa: CASSYRLQGRDEQYF
j_call: TRBJ2-1; v_call: TRBV5-1; clone_size: few; d_call: .; cdr3_nt: TGCGCCAGCAGCTTGGCCGTCGATGAGCAGTTCTTC; cdr3_aa: CASSLAVDEQFF
j_call: TRBJ2-1; v_call: TRBV19; clone_size: .; d_call: .; cdr3_nt: TGTGCCAGTAGTTTAACAGCAATTCCCTACAATGAGCAGTTCTTC; cdr3_aa: CASSLTAIPYNEQFF
j_call: TRBJ1-1; v_call: TRBV12-3/TRBV12-4; clone_size: few; d_call: TRBD1; cdr3_nt: TGTGCCAGCAGGCCGGACAGGGATCCTGAAGCTTTCTTT; cdr3_aa: CASRPDRDPEAFF
j_call: TRBJ2-7; v_call: TRBV9; clone_size: .; d_call: .; cdr3_nt: TGTGCCAGCAGCGTAGGTAACAGAGACTACGAGCAGTACTTC; cdr3_aa: CASSVGNRDYEQYF
j_call: TRBJ2-2; v_call: TRBV4-2; clone_size: few; d_call: .; cdr3_nt: TGTGCCAGCGGCGTAGAGATGCCCGGGGAGCTGTTTTTT; cdr3_aa: CASGVEMPGELFF
j_call: TRBJ1-1; v_call: TRBV6-5; clone_size: .; d_call: TRBD1; cdr3_nt: TGTGCCAGCAGTTACTCGGGAGGACAGGGCGCTGAAGCTTTCTTT; cdr3_aa: CASSYSGGQGAEAFF
j_call: TRBJ2-1; v_call: TRBV7-3; clone_size: .; d_call: .; cdr3_nt: TGTGCCAGCAGCTTAGCCGGGACCGTATACAATGAGCAGTTCTTC; cdr3_aa: CASSLAGTVYNEQFF
j_call: TRBJ1-2; v_call: TRBV13; clone_size: .; d_call: .; cdr3_nt: TGTGCCAGCAGCTTAGGAGCCAGGGTGCGCTCGGGCTACACCTTC; cdr3_aa: CASSLGARVRSGYTF
j_call: TRBJ1-6; v_call: TRBV28; clone_size: .; d_call: .; cdr3_nt: TGTGCCAGCGAAAGCTCCTATAATTCACCCCTCCACTTT; cdr3_aa: CASESSYNSPLHF
j_call: TRBJ2-1; v_call: TRBV3-1; clone_size: .; d_call: .; cdr3_nt: TGTGCCAGCAGCCAGGAGTCTGACTATGAGCAGTTCTTC; cdr3_aa: CASSQESDYEQFF
j_call: TRBJ2-7; v_call: TRBV25-1; clone_size: few; d_call: TRBD1; cdr3_nt: TGTGCCAGCAGTGAATACCAGGGGGCTTTGGAGCAGTACTTC; cdr3_aa: CASSEYQGALEQYF
j_call: TRBJ2-7; v_call: TRBV7-7; clone_size: .; d_call: TRBD1; cdr3_nt: TGTGCCAGCAGCTCGGGCCCTCCGGGACAGCCGTACGAGCAGTACTTC; cdr3_aa: CASSSGPPGQPYEQYF
j_call: TRBJ2-7; v_call: TRBV4-1; clone_size: .; d_call: .; cdr3_nt: TGCGCCAGCAGCCAAGAAGGCGGACGGTTCTACGAGCAGTACTTC; cdr3_aa: CASSQEGGRFYEQYF
j_call: TRBJ1-1; v_call: TRBV3-1; clone_size: .; d_call: .; cdr3_nt: TGTGCCAGCAGCCAAGGGACACGGGGTGAAGCTTTCTTT; cdr3_aa: CASSQGTRGEAFF
j_call: TRBJ1-6; v_call: TRBV2; clone_size: .; d_call: .; cdr3_nt: TGTGCCAGCAGTGGGACCTCCTCGCATAGATCACCCCTCCACTTT; cdr3_aa: CASSGTSSHRSPLHF
j_call: TRBJ2-1; v_call: TRBV9; clone_size: few; d_call: .; cdr3_nt: TGTGCCAGCAGCGTAGTTCAGGGCAGTTACAATGAGCAGTTCTTC; cdr3_aa: CASSVVQGSYNEQFF
j_call: TRBJ2-7; v_call: TRBV5-1; clone_size: few; d_call: .; cdr3_nt: TGCGCCAGCAGCTTCACCACTAGCACCCCCAACTACGAGCAGTACTTC; cdr3_aa: CASSFTTSTPNYEQYF
j_call: TRBJ2-7; v_call: TRBV19; clone_size: .; d_call: .; cdr3_nt: TGTGCCAGTAGTAGATCATTTACTATTGGGCTCTACGAGCAGTACTTC; cdr3_aa: CASSRSFTIGLYEQYF